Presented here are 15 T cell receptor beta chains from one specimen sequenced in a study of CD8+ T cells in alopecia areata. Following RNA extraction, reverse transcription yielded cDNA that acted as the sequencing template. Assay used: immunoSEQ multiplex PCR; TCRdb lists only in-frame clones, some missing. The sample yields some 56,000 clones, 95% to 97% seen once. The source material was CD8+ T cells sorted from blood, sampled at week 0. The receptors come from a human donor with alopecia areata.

The CDR3 DNA follows: TGTGCCAGCAGCGGAAGTGCAGATACGCAGTATTTT. Its protein product is CASSGSADTQYF. V is TRBV13 and J is TRBJ2-3, with D uncertain. V was cut by 5 bases and J by 4 bases, with 7 bases left in between. The CDR3 has 12 residues. Per germline, CDR1 PRHDT and CDR2 FYEKMQ (reference sequence).

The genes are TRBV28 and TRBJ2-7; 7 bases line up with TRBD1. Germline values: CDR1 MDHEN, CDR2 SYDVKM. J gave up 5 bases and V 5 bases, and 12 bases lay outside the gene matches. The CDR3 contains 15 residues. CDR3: CASSVYRDRGDEQYF. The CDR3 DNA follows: TGTGCCAGCAGTGTATACCGGGACAGAGGCGACGAGCAGTACTTC.

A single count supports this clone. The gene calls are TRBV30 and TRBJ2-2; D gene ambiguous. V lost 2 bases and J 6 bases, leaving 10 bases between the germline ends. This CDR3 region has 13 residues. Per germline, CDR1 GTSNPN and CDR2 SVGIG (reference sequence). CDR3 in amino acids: CAWSSGVPGELFF. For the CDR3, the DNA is TGTGCCTGGAGTTCTGGGGTTCCCGGGGAGCTGTTTTTT. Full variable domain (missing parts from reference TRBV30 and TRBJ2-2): SQTIHQWPATLVQPVGSPLSLECTVEGTSNPNLYWYRQAAGRGLQLLFYSVGIGQISSEVPQNLSASRPQDRQFILSSKKLLLSDSGFYLCAWSSGVPGELFFGEGSRLTVL.

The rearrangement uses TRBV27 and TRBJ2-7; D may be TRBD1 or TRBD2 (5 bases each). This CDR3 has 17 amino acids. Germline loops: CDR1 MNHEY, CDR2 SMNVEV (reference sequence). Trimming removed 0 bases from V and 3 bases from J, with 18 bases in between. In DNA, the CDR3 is TGTGCCAGCAGTTTATCGTCGGGGCTCCCCCTTTACTACGAGCAGTACTTC. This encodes CASSLSSGLPLYYEQYF.

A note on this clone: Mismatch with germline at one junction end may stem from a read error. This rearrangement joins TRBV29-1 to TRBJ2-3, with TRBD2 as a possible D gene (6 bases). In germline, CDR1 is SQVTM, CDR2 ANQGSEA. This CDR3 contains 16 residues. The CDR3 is CGVTGGELIVTDTQYF. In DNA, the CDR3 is TGCGGCGTTACGGGCGGGGAGCTTATCGTCACAGATACGCAGTATTTT.

CDR3 residues: CASSSLGATDEQFF. The DNA of the CDR3 is TGCGCCAGCAGCTCATTAGGGGCGACCGATGAGCAGTTCTTC. J is TRBJ2-1 and V is TRBV5-1; D is possibly TRBD1 (5 bases). The CDR3 consists of 14 residues. Germline V CDR1 and CDR2: SGHRS, YFSETQ. Trimming cost V 3 bases and J 8 bases, with 15 bases left between them. Full variable domain (remainder filled in from reference TRBV5-1 and TRBJ2-1): KAGVTQTPRYLIKTRGQQVTLSCSPISGHRSVSWYQQTPGQGLQFLFEYFSETQRNKGNFPGRFSGRQFSNSRSEMNVSTLELGDSALYLCASSSLGATDEQFFGPGTRLTVL.

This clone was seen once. CDR3 sequence: CASSYSSGIYEQYF. The CDR3 DNA is TGTGCCAGCAGTTACTCATCAGGGATCTACGAGCAGTACTTC. The rearrangement uses TRBV6-6 and TRBJ2-7; tentatively, D is TRBD1 (5 bases). CDR3 length: 14 residues. Germline V lookup: CDR1 MNHNY, CDR2 SVGAGI (reference sequence). V was shortened by 0 bases and J by 3 bases, with 9 bases between the two germline ends.

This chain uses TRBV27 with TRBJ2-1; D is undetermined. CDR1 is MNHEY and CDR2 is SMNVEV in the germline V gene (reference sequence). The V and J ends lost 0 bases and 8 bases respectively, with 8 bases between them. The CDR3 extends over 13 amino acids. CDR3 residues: CASSLSRLHEQFF. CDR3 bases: TGTGCCAGCAGTTTATCGAGACTGCATGAGCAGTTCTTC.

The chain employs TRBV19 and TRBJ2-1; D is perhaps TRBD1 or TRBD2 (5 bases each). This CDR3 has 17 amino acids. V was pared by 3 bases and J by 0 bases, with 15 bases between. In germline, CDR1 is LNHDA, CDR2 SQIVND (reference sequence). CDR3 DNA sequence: TGTGCCAGTAGTATTGGGGGACCCGCGAGCTCCTACAATGAGCAGTTCTTC. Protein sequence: CASSIGGPASSYNEQFF.

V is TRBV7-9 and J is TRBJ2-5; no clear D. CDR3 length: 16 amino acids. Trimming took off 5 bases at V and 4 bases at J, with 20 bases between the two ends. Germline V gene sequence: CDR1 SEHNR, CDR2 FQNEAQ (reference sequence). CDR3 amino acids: CASSPPDSSSLETQYF. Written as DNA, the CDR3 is TGTGCCAGCAGCCCTCCAGACTCCTCCTCCCTAGAGACCCAGTACTTC. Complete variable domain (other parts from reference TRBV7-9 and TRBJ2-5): DTGVSQNPRHKITKRGQNVTFRCDPISEHNRLYWYRQTLGQGPEFLTYFQNEAQLEKSRLLSDRFSAERPKGSFSTLEIQRTEQGDSAMYLCASSPPDSSSLETQYFGPGTRLLVL.

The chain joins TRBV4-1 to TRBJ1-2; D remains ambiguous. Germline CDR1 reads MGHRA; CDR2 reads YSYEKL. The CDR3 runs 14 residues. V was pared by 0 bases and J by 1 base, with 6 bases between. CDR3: CASSQEPYNYGYTF. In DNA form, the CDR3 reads TGCGCCAGCAGCCAAGAGCCCTATAACTATGGCTACACCTTC.

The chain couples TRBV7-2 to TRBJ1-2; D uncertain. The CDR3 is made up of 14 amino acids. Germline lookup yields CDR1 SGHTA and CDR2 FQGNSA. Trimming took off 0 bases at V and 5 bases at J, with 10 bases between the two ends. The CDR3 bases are TGTGCCAGCAGCTTAGCGGTGTCCGGTTATGGCTACACCTTC. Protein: CASSLAVSGYGYTF.

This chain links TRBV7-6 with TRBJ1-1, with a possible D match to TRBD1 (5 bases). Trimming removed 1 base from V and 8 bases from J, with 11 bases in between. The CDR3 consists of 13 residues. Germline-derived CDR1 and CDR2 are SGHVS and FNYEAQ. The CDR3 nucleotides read TGTGCCAGCAGCTTAGACCCCAGGGCCGAAGCTTTCTTT. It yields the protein CASSLDPRAEAFF.

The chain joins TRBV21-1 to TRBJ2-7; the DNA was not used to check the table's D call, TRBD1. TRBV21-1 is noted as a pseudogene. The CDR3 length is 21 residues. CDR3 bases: TGTGCCAGCAGCAAAGAGCAGTGGTTCGACAGGGAGTTCTTCCCCTTCTACGAGCAGTACTTC. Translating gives CASSKEQWFDREFFPFYEQYF.

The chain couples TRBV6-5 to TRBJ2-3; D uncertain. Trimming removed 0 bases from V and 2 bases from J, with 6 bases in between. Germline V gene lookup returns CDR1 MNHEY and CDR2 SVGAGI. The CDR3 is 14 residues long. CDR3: CASSYSTDTDTQYF. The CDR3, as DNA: TGTGCCAGCAGTTACTCCACGGACACAGATACGCAGTATTTT.